The 29 T cell receptor beta chains below come from one sample, sequenced in a study of radiation and T cells in renal cell carcinoma. The repertoire was sequenced with immunoSEQ multiplex PCR; TCRdb's copy has only in-frame clones and lacks some. Of 130,000 to 150,000 clones in the sample, 70% to 90% were seen once. Time point specified: baseline pretreatment blood. Treatment described: 15 Gy SBRT to primary tumor, nephrectomy 4 weeks later. The input for sequencing was blood, taken from a patient whose treatment included radiotherapy and nephrectomy. The receptors derive from a woman between 45 and 60 years old with renal cell carcinoma.

The chain employs TRBV5-1 and TRBJ1-2; no definite D call. This CDR3 region has 13 residues. V lost 0 bases, J lost 5 bases, and 8 bases lay in between. The germline V gene encodes CDR1 SGHRS and CDR2 YFSETQ. CDR3 sequence reads: CASSLGTDYGYTF. The DNA for the CDR3 is TGCGCCAGCAGCTTGGGAACTGATTATGGCTACACCTTC. Full variable domain (outside the CDR3, taken from reference TRBV5-1 and TRBJ1-2): KAGVTQTPRYLIKTRGQQVTLSCSPISGHRSVSWYQQTPGQGLQFLFEYFSETQRNKGNFPGRFSGRQFSNSRSEMNVSTLELGDSALYLCASSLGTDYGYTFGSGTRLTVV.

The rearrangement uses TRBV6-5 and TRBJ1-3; D unclear. Trimming removed 6 bases at V and 8 bases at J, with 20 bases between. Germline values: CDR1 MNHEY, CDR2 SVGAGI. This CDR3 region has 15 residues. The CDR3 nucleotides read TGTGCCAGCAGCCCCAGCTCCCCCCTATCTTACACCATATATTTT. This translates into CASSPSSPLSYTIYF.

This chain links TRBV6-6 with TRBJ1-5, with D possibly TRBD1 on 5 matching bases. The CDR3 contains 14 residues. Trimming cost V 2 bases and J 5 bases, with 10 bases left between them. The germline V gene has CDR1 MNHNY and CDR2 SVGAGI (reference sequence). The CDR3 sequence: CASSYGVGDQPQHF. CDR3 in DNA: TGTGCCAGCAGTTACGGGGTGGGGGATCAGCCCCAGCATTTT.

The table lists this clone with a few counts. CDR3 sequence reads: CASSFRGGNSPLHF. CDR3 DNA: TGTGCCAGCAGTTTCCGGGGTGGTAATTCACCCCTCCACTTT. The rearrangement links TRBV27 to TRBJ1-6; D is undetermined. The ends were cut back, 3 bases at V and 6 bases at J, with 9 bases in the middle. Germline V gives CDR1 MNHEY, CDR2 SMNVEV (reference sequence). CDR3 size: 14 residues.

This clone was picked up a small number of times. The chain combines TRBV28 with TRBJ1-2; D gene ambiguous. The germline V and J ends were trimmed by 9 bases and 2 bases, with 13 bases remaining between them. CDR1 MDHEN and CDR2 SYDVKM come from the germline V gene. There are 13 residues in the CDR3. The CDR3 DNA reads TGTGCCAGTTTGCAGCCCTCGAACTATGGCTACACCTTC. Protein: CASLQPSNYGYTF.

The CDR3 DNA reads as TGTGCCTGGAGTGTAGGGGATCCCGGGGAGCTGTTTTTT. Amino acid sequence: CAWSVGDPGELFF. This rearrangement joins TRBV30 to TRBJ2-2, with D perhaps TRBD1 (5 bases). Trimming pared 0 bases from V and 6 bases from J, leaving 8 bases between. In germline, CDR1 is GTSNPN, CDR2 SVGIG (reference sequence). The CDR3 contains 13 residues.

The rearrangement uses TRBV6-6 and TRBJ2-2; D might be TRBD2 (6 bases). V shed 0 bases and J shed 4 bases, with 12 bases lying between them. The germline CDR1 and CDR2 sequences are MNHNY and SVGAGI (reference sequence). The CDR3 consists of 16 residues. CDR3 DNA sequence: TGTGCCAGCAGTTACTCGTGGAGGGTGGTCACCGGGGAGCTGTTTTTT. Translation: CASSYSWRVVTGELFF.

The rearrangement uses TRBV19 and TRBJ2-5; D unclear. Germline V CDR1 and CDR2: LNHDA, SQIVND (reference sequence). This CDR3 spans 13 amino acids. V lost 3 bases, J lost 5 bases, and 10 bases lay in between. CDR3: CASSIQTRETQYF. CDR3 bases: TGTGCCAGTAGTATCCAAACACGGGAGACCCAGTACTTC.

The chain joins TRBV29-1 to TRBJ2-7; D gene uncertain. Germline CDR1 reads SQVTM; CDR2 reads ANQGSEA. The CDR3 is 11 amino acids. V gave up 0 bases and J gave up 2 bases, with 2 bases separating them. CDR3 residues: CSVEDAYEQYF. The CDR3 DNA reads TGCAGCGTTGAAGACGCCTACGAGCAGTACTTC.

The chain is built from TRBV7-2 and TRBJ1-4; maybe TRBD1 (6 bases). Germline loops: CDR1 SGHTA, CDR2 FQGNSA. CDR3 size: 14 residues. V shed 0 bases and J shed 7 bases, with 9 bases lying between them. The CDR3 spells CASSLAGGSEKLFF. DNA for the CDR3: TGTGCCAGCAGCTTAGCAGGGGGAAGTGAAAAACTGTTTTTT. Full variable domain (missing parts from reference TRBV7-2 and TRBJ1-4): GAGVSQSPSNKVTEKGKDVELRCDPISGHTALYWYRQSLGQGLEFLIYFQGNSAPDKSGLPSDRFSAERTGGSVSTLTIQRTQQEDSAVYLCASSLAGGSEKLFFGSGTQLSVL.

V usage is TRBV4-1 and J usage is TRBJ2-3, with TRBD2 matching 8 bases. CDR3 length: 18 residues. Germline V gene data show CDR1 as MGHRA and CDR2 as YSYEKL. V lost 1 base and J lost 0; bases outside the gene matches: 9. The CDR3: CASSQGLSGGLSTDTQYF. The DNA of the CDR3 is TGCGCCAGCAGCCAAGGACTAAGCGGGGGCCTTAGCACAGATACGCAGTATTTT.

The chain recombines TRBV27 with TRBJ2-2; the D gene could be TRBD1 or TRBD2 (5 bases each). This CDR3 is built from 16 residues. CDR1 MNHEY and CDR2 SMNVEV come from the germline V gene (reference sequence). V lost 3 bases and J 4 bases, leaving 15 bases between the germline ends. The CDR3 DNA is TGTGCCAGCAGTTTTCGCCAGGGAGTCTTCACCGGGGAGCTGTTTTTT. This translates into CASSFRQGVFTGELFF.

V and J are TRBV5-4 and TRBJ2-3, with a possible D match to TRBD1 (6 bases). CDR1 SGHNT and CDR2 YYREEE come from the germline V gene (reference sequence). Trimming took 0 bases from V and 0 from J, leaving 11 bases between them. The CDR3 totals 16 residues. This CDR3 is CASSLAAGVSTDTQYF. The CDR3 DNA is TGTGCCAGCAGCTTGGCGGCAGGGGTGAGCACAGATACGCAGTATTTT.

V gene TRBV27 combines with J gene TRBJ2-7, with TRBD1 matching 7 bases. The CDR3 extends over 13 amino acids. Germline-derived CDR1 and CDR2 are MNHEY and SMNVEV (reference sequence). V shed 3 bases and J 3 bases; nucleotides not matched to a gene: 2. The CDR3 DNA reads TGTGCCAGCAGTTTGACAGGGTTCTACGAGCAGTACTTC. It codes for CASSLTGFYEQYF.

The chain recombines TRBV29-1 with TRBJ2-1; D is unclear. Germline V CDR1 and CDR2: SQVTM, ANQGSEA. V lost 5 bases, J lost 0 bases, and 2 bases lay in between. The CDR3 has 11 residues. CDR3 loop: CSVLSYNEQFF. CDR3 DNA: TGCAGCGTTCTCTCCTACAATGAGCAGTTCTTC.

This chain joins TRBV4-1 and TRBJ1-1; possibly TRBD1 for D (5 bases). V dropped 1 base and J dropped 6 bases, with 15 bases sitting between them. CDR1 and CDR2 (germline): MGHRA, YSYEKL. This CDR3 comprises 15 residues. The CDR3 DNA reads as TGCGCCAGCAGCCAAGTCGGGGGGGGAAACGCTGAAGCTTTCTTT. It specifies CASSQVGGGNAEAFF.

This chain links TRBV5-4 with TRBJ2-1; D gene unclear. Germline CDR1 is SGHNT and CDR2 is YYREEE (reference sequence). The germline V and J ends were trimmed by 2 bases and 9 bases, with 12 bases remaining between them. This CDR3 is built from 13 residues. CDR3 sequence (DNA): TGTGCCAGCAGCTTAGGTACTTATGGTGAGCAGTTCTTC. It is translated as CASSLGTYGEQFF.

This rearrangement joins TRBV7-9 to TRBJ2-4; no clear D. The V end was cut by 3 bases, the J end by 8 bases, with 20 bases between. This CDR3 comprises 16 residues. The V gene's germline CDR1 is SEHNR and CDR2 FQNEAQ (reference sequence). The DNA for the CDR3 is TGTGCCAGCAGCTTTACCCCCTATAAAAGTAGGGACATTCAGTACTTC. This sequence encodes CASSFTPYKSRDIQYF.

The rearrangement joins TRBV9 to TRBJ1-4; 9 bases match TRBD1. This CDR3 has 15 amino acids. After removal of 3 bases from V and 8 bases from J, the junction contained 8 bases not matched to a gene. Looked up from germline, CDR1 is SGDLS and CDR2 is YYNGEE. The CDR3 spells CASSGTGGAWEKLFF. CDR3 in DNA: TGTGCCAGCAGCGGTACAGGGGGCGCCTGGGAAAAACTGTTTTTT.

The J gene is TRBJ1-2, the V gene TRBV14; no firm D call. Germline V gives CDR1 SGHDN, CDR2 FVKESK. Trimming took off 0 bases at V and 4 bases at J, with 21 bases between the two ends. The CDR3 has 18 amino acids. CDR3 sequence reads: CASSQDHGRPNYFYGYTF. The DNA for the CDR3 is TGTGCCAGCAGCCAAGATCACGGCAGGCCCAATTATTTCTATGGCTACACCTTC.

This chain connects TRBV6-5 to TRBJ2-2, with 7 bases lining up with TRBD1. Trimming took 10 bases from V and 2 from J; bases not matched to a gene: 4. Per the germline V gene, CDR1 is MNHEY and CDR2 is SVGAGI. This CDR3 comprises 13 residues. Here the CDR3 reads CATRDSNTGELFF. For the CDR3, the DNA is TGTGCCACTAGGGACAGCAACACCGGGGAGCTGTTTTTT.

This sequence joins TRBV19 and TRBJ1-5; D is ambiguous. CDR3 length equals 14 residues. CDR1 is LNHDA and CDR2 is SQIVND in the germline V gene (reference sequence). With 3 bases removed from V and 2 bases from J, the gap between germline ends came to 8 bases. The CDR3 coding sequence is TGTGCCAGTAGTATGAGGGAAGGCAATCAGCCCCAGCATTTT. This translates into CASSMREGNQPQHF.

The gene calls are TRBV5-4 and TRBJ2-1; the match to TRBD2 covers 8 bases. The CDR3 is 16 amino acids. Trimming at V came to 4 bases and at J to 5 bases, leaving 11 bases not matched to a gene. Germline CDR1 is SGHNT and CDR2 is YYREEE (reference sequence). The CDR3 DNA reads as TGTGCCAGCAGCCTCGCTCAACGGGGGGGAAACAATGAGCAGTTCTTC. It translates to CASSLAQRGGNNEQFF. Variable domain in full (rest from reference TRBV5-4 and TRBJ2-1): ETGVTQSPTHLIKTRGQQVTLRCSSQSGHNTVSWYQQALGQGPQFIFQYYREEENGRGNFPPRFSGLQFPNYSSELNVNALELDDSALYLCASSLAQRGGNNEQFFGPGTRLTVL.

V usage is TRBV7-9 and J usage is TRBJ1-2; D not certain. This CDR3 is built from 15 residues. Germline CDR1 is SEHNR and CDR2 is FQNEAQ (reference sequence). V lost 5 bases, J lost 3 bases, and 16 bases lay in between. CDR3 region: CASSPNPSLYYGYTF. The CDR3 nucleotides read TGTGCCAGCAGCCCCAATCCCAGTCTGTACTATGGCTACACCTTC. The whole variable domain, remainder taken from reference TRBV7-9 and TRBJ1-2, is DTGVSQNPRHKITKRGQNVTFRCDPISEHNRLYWYRQTLGQGPEFLTYFQNEAQLEKSRLLSDRFSAERPKGSFSTLEIQRTEQGDSAMYLCASSPNPSLYYGYTFGSGTRLTVV.

The V and J genes are TRBV6-1 and TRBJ1-2; the match to TRBD1 covers 10 bases. The CDR3 is made up of 18 amino acids. Per the germline V gene, CDR1 is MNHNS and CDR2 is SASEGT. Germline trimming cut 4 bases from V and 4 bases from J; bases unmatched to any gene: 15. CDR3 sequence (DNA): TGTGCCAGCAGTGTAGGCCCCGGAGGGACAGGGGCAGGCTATGGCTACACCTTC. Residues: CASSVGPGGTGAGYGYTF.

This clone was observed once. In DNA, the CDR3 is TGTGCCAGCAGCGCTCAGAACCTTGGTTCACCCCTCCACTTT. Translating gives CASSAQNLGSPLHF. The chain uses TRBV9 and TRBJ1-6, with D unclear. Trimming pared 3 bases from V and 9 bases from J, leaving 13 bases between. The CDR3 totals 14 residues. Germline V gene sequence: CDR1 SGDLS, CDR2 YYNGEE.

The chain employs TRBV7-8 and TRBJ2-7; TRBD2 matches at 8 bases. Germline V gene data show CDR1 as SGHVS and CDR2 as FQNEAQ. This CDR3 contains 16 residues. The V segment lost 1 base and the J segment 7 bases; nucleotides outside the gene matches: 12. The CDR3 loop reads CASSLGSGGGKREQYF. Written as DNA, the CDR3 is TGTGCCAGCAGCTTAGGTAGCGGCGGGGGGAAGCGTGAGCAGTACTTC.

The chain uses TRBV4-3 and TRBJ2-5, with 7 bases identical to TRBD2. Germline CDR1 reads LGHNA; CDR2 reads YSLEER. Trimming at V came to 4 bases and at J to 4 bases, leaving 3 bases not matched to a gene. The CDR3 contains 13 residues. CDR3 coding DNA: TGCGCCAGCAGCCCTGGGGGGGGAGAGACCCAGTACTTC. Its protein product is CASSPGGGETQYF.

The genes are TRBV6-1 and TRBJ2-2, with a possible D match to TRBD2 (6 bases). The CDR3 spans 12 residues. V was trimmed by 9 bases and J by 5 bases, leaving 10 bases between them. Germline CDR1 MNHNS, CDR2 SASEGT. The CDR3 bases are TGTGCCAGTCCTAGCGAGACCGGGGAGCTGTTTTTT. Its translation is CASPSETGELFF.